This record concerns one T cell receptor beta chain sequence. Its antigen is still unknown. Repertoires were generated with immunoSEQ multiplex PCR, while TCRdb's copy carries only in-frame clones and drops some. Of approximately 100,000 clones listed, about 89% were seen once; the top ten hold 15% to 20%. These data originate in a study of T cell responses to AZD1222 COVID-19 vaccine. Whole-study results and caveats: Elevations in Spike-specific TCR breadth and depth followed administration of two AZD1222 doses. Within unmutated variant regions lay the reported targets of nearly half of spike-specific TCRs.

CDR1 is MRHNA and CDR2 is SNTAGT in the germline V gene. Trimming cost V 3 bases and J 6 bases; bases outside gene matches: 2. The CDR3 has 15 amino acids. Source: peripheral blood, taken on day 0 of AZD1222 vaccination. The TCR comes from an adult in good health. V gene TRBV6-4 combines with J gene TRBJ2-3; 14 positions match TRBD2. CDR3 sequence (DNA): TGTGCCAGCAGTGAGACTAGCGGGGGGGCGGATACGCAGTATTTT. Its translation: CASSETSGGADTQYF.